This record covers a single T cell receptor (beta chain). Its antigen remains unidentified. Base qualities are not provided; no much larger clone lies one nucleotide away. TCRbeta CDR3 regions were amplified from genomic DNA using the immunoSEQ Assay, a bias-controlled multiplex PCR. The study's own analysis went as follows. The number of nucleated cells in each sample was estimated from the amplification of reference gene primers within the assay. To quantify the absolute abundance of each unique TCRbeta CDR3 rearrangement, sequence reads were collapsed and filtered. Productive Simpson clonality was computed per sample as the square root of Simpson's diversity index over productive rearrangements. In its TCRdb copy, this immuneACCESS table keeps in-frame sequences only and misses some clones. Where compared with another copy, unresolved V genes explain less than half of these, and the others have no known cause. V, J and clone size are those of that table, while D and trimming were read from the DNA. The sample table holds 100,000 to 150,000 clones, of which approximately 74% were seen once. The top ten hold over 1.5% of the sample.

This entry comes from a study of blood T cell repertoires in COVID-19 (dated by TCRdb to the early 2020s). With regard to the full study: Collaborator samples came from the United States, Italy and Spain and covered acute and convalescent phases of COVID-19. Samples were obtained from the ongoing ImmuneRACE study (first 160 participants) and from some 1,200 subjects provided by 6 global collaborators. Where HLA class I and class II types were available, the types were taken from metadata supplied by the sample provider, not from assay-based typing. The prospective study material was composed of cDNA or gDNA derived from T cells, B-cell-depleted T cells, or PBMCs. The repertoires were released in a freely available public database intended as a resource for research on the immune response to SARS-CoV-2. The dataset comprised deeply sampled blood TCRbeta repertoires from subjects exposed to, actively infected with, or recovered from COVID-19. Sample metadata almost always included a de-identified subject ID, COVID-19 status, age in years and sex.

Study-wide conclusions, independent of this receptor: How much clinical and demographic metadata was included differed by source and by participant, and the metadata was provided uncurated.

The collaborating institutions used their own protocols to collect whole blood in K2EDTA tubes. For TCRbeta analysis, collaborators shipped samples as frozen whole blood, isolated PBMCs, or DNA extracted from either of those sample types. This TCR was recovered from a woman aged 70 to 79 with acute or convalescent COVID-19. What was sequenced was peripheral blood.

CDR3 loop: CASSLVASSYNEQFF. The nucleotide sequence reads TGCGCCAGCAGCTTGGTCGCGAGCTCCTACAATGAGCAGTTCTTC. Rearrangement joined TRBV5-1 to TRBJ2-1, with no D gene named confidently. The junction shows trimming of 0 bases on V and 0 bases on J, plus 7 bases between the germline ends. From a lookup of the germline V gene, CDR1 and CDR2 are SGHRS and YFSETQ. The CDR3 contains 15 residues, cysteine and phenylalanine counted. The read is trimmed to its CDR3 DNA, 45 bases read in frame from base 1.